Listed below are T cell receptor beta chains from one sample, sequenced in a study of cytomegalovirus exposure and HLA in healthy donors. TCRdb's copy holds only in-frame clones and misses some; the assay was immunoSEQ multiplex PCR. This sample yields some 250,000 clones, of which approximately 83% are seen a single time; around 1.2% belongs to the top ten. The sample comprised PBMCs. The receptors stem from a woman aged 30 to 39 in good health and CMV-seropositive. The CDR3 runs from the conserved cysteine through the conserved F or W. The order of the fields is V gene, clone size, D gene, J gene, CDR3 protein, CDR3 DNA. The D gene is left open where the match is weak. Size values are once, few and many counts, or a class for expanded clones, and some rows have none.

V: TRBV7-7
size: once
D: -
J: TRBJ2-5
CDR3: CASSFGVVETQYF
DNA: TGTGCCAGCAGCTTCGGGGTAGTAGAGACCCAGTACTTC

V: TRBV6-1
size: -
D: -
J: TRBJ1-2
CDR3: CASSESGVWGYTF
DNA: TGTGCCAGCAGTGAAAGTGGAGTGTGGGGCTACACCTTC

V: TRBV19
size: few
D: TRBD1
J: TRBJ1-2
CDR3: CASSWDREYTF
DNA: TGTGCCAGTAGTTGGGACAGGGAGTACACCTTC

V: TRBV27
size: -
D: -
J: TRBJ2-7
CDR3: CASTGGSEQYF
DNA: TGTGCCAGCACGGGTGGAAGCGAGCAGTACTTC

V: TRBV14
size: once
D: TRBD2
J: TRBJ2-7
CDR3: CATPGGLLCSGRSSYEQYF
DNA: TGTGCCACCCCAGGAGGCCTCCTTTGTAGCGGGAGAAGCTCCTACGAGCAGTACTTC

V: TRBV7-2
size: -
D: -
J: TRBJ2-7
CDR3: CASSEGGAGAGEQYF
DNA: TGTGCCAGCAGCGAAGGGGGTGCGGGGGCGGGCGAGCAGTACTTC

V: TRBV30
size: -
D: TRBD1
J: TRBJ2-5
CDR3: CAWGGQQETQYF
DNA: TGTGCCTGGGGGGGACAGCAAGAGACCCAGTACTTC

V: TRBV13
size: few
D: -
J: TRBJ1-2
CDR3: CASSLAGVYGYTF
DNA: TGTGCCAGCAGCTTAGCAGGGGTCTATGGCTACACCTTC

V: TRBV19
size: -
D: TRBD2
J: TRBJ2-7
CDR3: CATDSGRSYEQYF
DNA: TGTGCCACAGATAGCGGGAGGAGCTACGAGCAGTACTTC

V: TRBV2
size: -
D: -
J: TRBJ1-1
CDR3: CASSGPFDTEAFF
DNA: TGTGCCAGCAGTGGGCCGTTTGACACTGAAGCTTTCTTT

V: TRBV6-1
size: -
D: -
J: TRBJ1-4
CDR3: CASTLTAYNEKLFF
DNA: TGTGCCAGCACCCTGACTGCTTATAATGAAAAACTGTTTTTT

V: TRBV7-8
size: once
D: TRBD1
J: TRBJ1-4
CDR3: CASSLLQGLDEKLFF
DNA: TGTGCCAGCAGCCTTTTACAGGGGCTGGATGAAAAACTGTTTTTT

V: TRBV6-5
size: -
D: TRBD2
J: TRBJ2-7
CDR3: CASSPISGGSYEQYF
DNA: TGTGCCAGCAGCCCGATTAGCGGGGGCTCCTACGAGCAGTACTTC

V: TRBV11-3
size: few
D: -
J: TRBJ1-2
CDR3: CASSLTDYGYTF
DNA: TGTGCCAGCAGCTTAACAGACTATGGCTACACCTTC

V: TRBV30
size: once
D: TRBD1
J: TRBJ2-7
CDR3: CAWSPGQTYEQYF
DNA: TGTGCCTGGAGCCCGGGACAGACCTACGAGCAGTACTTC

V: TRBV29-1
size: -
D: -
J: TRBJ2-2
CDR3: CSVWRTGELFF
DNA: TGCAGCGTTTGGAGGACCGGGGAGCTGTTTTTT

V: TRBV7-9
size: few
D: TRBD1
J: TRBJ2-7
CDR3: CASGTGGPDEYF
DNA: TGTGCCAGCGGTACAGGGGGCCCAGATGAGTACTTC

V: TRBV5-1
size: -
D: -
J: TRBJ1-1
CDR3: CASNVDRRDTEAFF
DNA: TGCGCCAGCAACGTAGACAGGCGTGACACTGAAGCTTTCTTT

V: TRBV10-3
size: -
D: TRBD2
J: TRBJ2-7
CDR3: CATASGRVSYEQYF
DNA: TGTGCCACAGCTAGCGGGAGGGTTTCCTACGAGCAGTACTTC

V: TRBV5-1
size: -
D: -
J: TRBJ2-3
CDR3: CASSFTGTSTDTQYF
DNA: TGCGCCAGCAGCTTTACGGGAACTAGCACAGATACGCAGTATTTT

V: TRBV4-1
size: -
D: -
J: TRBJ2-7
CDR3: CASSQVHGHEQYF
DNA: TGCGCCAGCAGCCAAGTACATGGCCACGAGCAGTACTTC

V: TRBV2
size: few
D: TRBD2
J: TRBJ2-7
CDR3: CASTGLAGNEQYF
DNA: TGTGCCAGCACGGGACTAGCGGGAAACGAGCAGTACTTC

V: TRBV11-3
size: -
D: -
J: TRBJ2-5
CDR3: CASSLEGAGTQYF
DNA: TGTGCCAGCAGCTTAGAGGGAGCGGGGACCCAGTACTTC

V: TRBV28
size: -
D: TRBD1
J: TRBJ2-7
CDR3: CASNLRRTGWFHEQYF
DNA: TGTGCCAGCAACCTCCGTCGGACAGGGTGGTTTCACGAGCAGTACTTC